This TCR beta chain was recorded in a study of CD8 T cells in Susac syndrome. The study's findings and limits: The study conceded that relatively few individuals underwent its TCR sequencing and HLA analysis.

Sequencing of TCR beta was performed on blood CD8+ and CD4+ T cells. Random hexamers were used to reverse transcribe about 0.5 to 1 ug of RNA. The method of amplification for TCR beta CDR3 was immunoSEQ multiplex PCR, covering 54 Vbeta and 13 Jbeta. TCRdb re-derived calls from the immunoSEQ multiplex PCR reads in MiXCR, one entry per CDR3 protein. The data show about 110,000 distinct CDR3 sequences, approximately 96% seen once. The CDR3 consists of 15 residues. The germline gives CDR1 PRHDT, CDR2 FYEKMQ (reference sequence). Trimming left V 0 bases short and J 7 bases short, with 10 bases between. A word on this clonotype: Its target is not known.

The receptor's source is a human donor in good health. The chain uses TRBV13 and TRBJ1-6; D remains unclear. Material for sequencing was CD4+ T cells from PBMCs. The CDR3 DNA reads TGTGCCAGCAGCTTAGGAATCGGGCGGAATTCACCCCTCCACTTT. The encoded protein is CASSLGIGRNSPLHF. The entire variable domain, with the rest obtained from reference TRBV13 and TRBJ1-6, is as follows: AAGVIQSPRHLIKEKRETATLKCYPIPRHDTVYWYQQGPGQDPQFLISFYEKMQSDKGSIPDRFSAQQFSDYHSELNMSSLELGDSALYFCASSLGIGRNSPLHFGNGTRLTVT.